A selection of T cell receptor beta chains follows, all from one sample in a study of CD8 T cells in ankylosing spondylitis. TCRdb re-derived calls from the 5' RACE reads in MiXCR, one entry per CDR3 protein. The top ten clones hold about a sixth of a sample with about 400,000 distinct CDR3 sequences, 20% to 25% of them seen once. The specimen was blood, either unsorted or a sorted T cell fraction (not recorded which). These receptors all stem from a male donor with ankylosing spondylitis. Each CDR3 is given with its conserved first and last residue. Each record gives: J gene, V gene, clone size, D gene, CDR3 protein, CDR3 DNA. The D gene is left open where the match is weak. Size is stated for part of the rows, as once, few or many counts, or as a class when the clone is expanded.

TRBJ2-3	TRBV12-3/TRBV12-4	few	NA	CASRYSRLDTQYF	TGTGCCAGCAGGTATTCGAGGCTAGATACGCAGTATTTT
TRBJ2-7	TRBV28	few	TRBD1	CASSSAPGQGEGYEQYF	TGTGCCAGCAGTTCGGCACCGGGACAGGGTGAAGGGTACGAGCAGTACTTC
TRBJ1-4	TRBV20-1	few	NA	CSARRGSSEKLFF	TGCAGTGCTAGACGGGGTAGCAGTGAAAAACTGTTTTTT
TRBJ2-7	TRBV27	NA	TRBD2	CASSFWTSGRNEQYF	TGTGCCAGCAGTTTCTGGACTAGCGGGAGGAACGAGCAGTACTTC
TRBJ2-7	TRBV7-2	NA	TRBD1	CASSSTGGQGAYEQYF	TGTGCCAGCAGCTCGACGGGGGGACAGGGGGCCTACGAGCAGTACTTC
TRBJ2-7	TRBV20-1	NA	TRBD2	CSARSGGRPREQYF	TGCAGTGCTAGGTCCGGCGGGAGACCCCGGGAGCAGTACTTC
TRBJ2-7	TRBV28	many	NA	CASNGVSYEQYF	TGTGCCAGCAATGGGGTATCCTACGAGCAGTACTTC
TRBJ2-3	TRBV20-1	few	NA	CSARAADTQYF	TGCAGTGCTAGAGCTGCAGATACGCAGTATTTT
TRBJ2-5	TRBV3-1	NA	NA	CASSTLWGLTETQYF	TGTGCCAGCAGCACCCTCTGGGGATTGACCGAGACCCAGTACTTC
TRBJ1-6	TRBV5-1	NA	NA	CASSIGPPKNSPLHF	TGCGCCAGCAGTATTGGTCCTCCGAAGAATTCACCCCTCCACTTT
TRBJ2-7	TRBV29-1	NA	NA	CSVIRPGAYEQYF	TGCAGCGTTATTCGGCCAGGGGCCTACGAGCAGTACTTC
TRBJ1-6	TRBV27	NA	TRBD1	CASSRGQGDSPLHF	TGTGCCAGCAGTCGGGGACAGGGGGATTCACCCCTCCACTTT
TRBJ2-2	TRBV10-3	many	TRBD2	CAISLAGVDTGELFF	TGTGCCATCAGTCTAGCGGGAGTCGACACCGGGGAGCTGTTTTTT
TRBJ2-1	TRBV20-1	NA	TRBD1	CSADHPGTGLDNEQFF	TGCAGTGCTGATCACCCCGGGACAGGGCTCGACAATGAGCAGTTCTTC
TRBJ2-5	TRBV5-1	NA	TRBD1	CASSLTGGSETQYF	TGCGCCAGCAGCTTGACAGGGGGCAGTGAGACCCAGTACTTC
TRBJ1-4	TRBV10-2	many	TRBD1	CASRETGQNNEKLFF	TGCGCCAGCAGAGAGACGGGACAGAATAATGAAAAACTGTTTTTT
TRBJ2-3	TRBV12-3/TRBV12-4	many	NA	CASSFSNTDTQYF	TGTGCCAGCAGTTTTAGTAACACAGATACGCAGTATTTT
TRBJ2-1	TRBV28	NA	TRBD2	CASSPGLAGVVYEQFF	TGTGCCAGCAGTCCAGGACTAGCGGGAGTGGTGTATGAGCAGTTCTTC
TRBJ1-1	TRBV6-1	few	TRBD1	CASSLTTGANTEAFF	TGTGCCAGCAGTCTTACAACAGGGGCGAACACTGAAGCTTTCTTT
TRBJ2-1	TRBV29-1	few	NA	CSAEGIGGEQFF	TGCAGCGCCGAGGGCATAGGGGGTGAGCAGTTCTTC
TRBJ1-3	TRBV7-8	few	NA	CASSIRGIGNTIYF	TGTGCCAGCAGCATTCGAGGGATTGGAAACACCATATATTTT
TRBJ2-2	TRBV7-2	NA	NA	CASSKTANTGELFF	TGTGCCAGCAGCAAGACAGCGAACACCGGGGAGCTGTTTTTT
TRBJ1-2	TRBV29-1	many	NA	CSVMTQYYGYTF	TGCAGCGTAATGACCCAATACTATGGCTACACCTTC
TRBJ2-1	TRBV5-1	NA	NA	CASSLAGPLVEQFF	TGCGCCAGCAGCTTGGCCGGCCCCCTGGTTGAGCAGTTCTTC
TRBJ2-5	TRBV28	NA	NA	CASLEQPKETQYF	TGTGCCAGCTTGGAGCAGCCTAAAGAGACCCAGTACTTC
TRBJ2-7	TRBV28	NA	NA	CASSSRLQGIYEQYF	TGTGCCAGCAGTTCCCGACTTCAGGGGATCTACGAGCAGTACTTC
TRBJ2-1	TRBV3-1	NA	NA	CASSLQGRLYNEQFF	TGTGCCAGCAGCCTCCAAGGTAGACTATACAATGAGCAGTTCTTC
TRBJ2-2	TRBV5-1	few	NA	CASSLTFFANTGELFF	TGCGCCAGCAGCTTGACATTCTTCGCGAACACCGGGGAGCTGTTTTTT
TRBJ2-1	TRBV20-1	NA	TRBD2	CSAQREGSYNEQFF	TGCAGTGCCCAAAGGGAGGGCTCCTACAATGAGCAGTTCTTC
TRBJ2-1	TRBV25-1	NA	NA	CASSEGRGSSYNEQFF	TGTGCCAGCAGTGAAGGTAGGGGAAGCTCCTACAATGAGCAGTTCTTC
TRBJ1-2	TRBV29-1	few	TRBD1	CSVDSGTGDGYTF	TGCAGCGTTGATTCAGGGACAGGGGATGGCTACACCTTC
TRBJ1-2	TRBV5-1	few	NA	CASRGVYGYTF	TGCGCCAGCAGAGGCGTTTATGGCTACACCTTC
TRBJ2-1	TRBV28	few	NA	CASSLAGRNNEQFF	TGTGCCAGCAGTTTAGCGGGGAGGAACAATGAGCAGTTCTTC
TRBJ2-3	TRBV5-6	few	NA	CASSLVWAAIDTDTQYF	TGTGCCAGCAGCTTGGTCTGGGCAGCGATAGACACAGATACGCAGTATTTT
TRBJ2-7	TRBV6-1	NA	NA	CASRLIGQGGFLYF	TGTGCCAGCAGGCTTATAGGACAGGGAGGGTTCTTGTACTTC
TRBJ2-1	TRBV4-3	NA	NA	CASSRRWGSENNEQFF	TGCGCCAGCAGCCGCCGGTGGGGGAGTGAAAACAATGAGCAGTTCTTC
TRBJ2-1	TRBV29-1	NA	TRBD2	CSVGGGDNEQFF	TGCAGCGTTGGGGGGGGAGACAATGAGCAGTTCTTC
TRBJ2-1	TRBV20-1	few	TRBD2	CSASVSGTRLFF	TGCAGTGCTAGTGTCTCCGGGACTAGGTTGTTCTTC
TRBJ1-5	TRBV20-1	NA	TRBD1	CSAAGGRDQPQHF	TGCAGTGCTGCAGGGGGCAGGGATCAGCCCCAGCATTTT
TRBJ2-5	TRBV7-2	few	NA	CASSLGRGMWETQYF	TGTGCCAGCAGCTTAGGAAGGGGGATGTGGGAGACCCAGTACTTC
TRBJ2-1	TRBV4-1	NA	NA	CASSQGWSPEQFF	TGCGCCAGCAGCCAAGGGTGGTCGCCTGAGCAGTTCTTC
TRBJ1-2	TRBV12-3/TRBV12-4	many	NA	CASSREANYGYTF	TGTGCCAGCAGCAGGGAGGCTAACTATGGCTACACCTTC
TRBJ2-7	TRBV7-6	NA	NA	CASSSGAGSSYEQYF	TGTGCCAGCAGCTCTGGGGCAGGGAGCTCCTACGAGCAGTACTTC
TRBJ1-2	TRBV5-1	NA	NA	CASSLEGWSADYGYTF	TGCGCCAGCAGCTTGGAGGGTTGGTCTGCCGACTATGGCTACACCTTC
TRBJ1-4	TRBV12-5	NA	NA	CASARRSEKLFF	TGTGCTAGTGCCCGCAGAAGTGAAAAACTGTTTTTT